This T cell receptor (beta chain) was captured in a study of CD8+ T cells in alopecia areata. Study-wide context: Donor skin was harvested from roughly 6-13-month-old C3H/HeJ mice with spontaneous alopecia and grafted onto roughly 6-10-week-old female C3H/HeJ recipients.

Regarding the study as a whole: Whereas mice showed it more clearly, TCR sharing across patients was murkier, possibly because of HLA. Resident alphabeta T-cell populations of normal skin are likewise subject to sequencing in scalp samples. Lesional tissue from the scalp (especially in alopecia totalis/universalis) showed higher clonality than normal scalp.

Cells pooled from cutaneous lymph nodes were sorted on CD4, CD8alpha, NKG2D, NKG2ACE and other markers. After isolation, RNA underwent reverse transcription to generate cDNA as the sequencing template. Profiling relied on immunoSEQ multiplex PCR, and the TCRdb table lists in-frame clones only, not all of them. Recorded here are 270,000 or so clones, with no singletons, and the ten leading clones hold more than 1%. The CDR3 extends over 17 amino acids. V was clipped by 1 base and J by 1 base; unmatched bases: 8. Germline V lookup: CDR1 NNHNN, CDR2 SYGAGS (reference sequence). This clone turned up a few times. The antigen remains undetermined. These gene names are mouse names. Read sequence stops 4 residues before the CDR3 end, and the germline J gene provides the missing end.

This receptor was obtained from a C3H/HeJ mouse with alopecia areata. Mice of this strain are of MHC haplotype H2-k. The sample comprised CD4+ T cells sorted from a lymph node. V and J are TRBV13-2 and TRBJ2-4, with 8 positions matching TRBD2. CDR3: CASGDKGWGVGQNTLYF. The CDR3 bases that were read are TGTGCCAGCGGTGATAAGGGCTGGGGGGTTGGTCAAAAC.